This T cell receptor (beta chain) was recorded in a study of CD8+CD57+ T cells in acquired aplastic anemia listed by TCRdb under 2018. For the study in its entirety: On average, sorted CD4+ and CD8+ cells yielded around 3.5 ug of extracted DNA, with a range of about 0.17 to 27.4 ug. Healthy donor samples averaged about 9.9 million reads for CD4+ and roughly 11 million for CD8+ cells.

In the study, sorted CD4+ and CD8+ blood T cells from patients with severe aplastic anemia and from healthy subjects underwent deep sequencing of TCR repertoires. Ficoll-Paque density gradient centrifugation was used to isolate peripheral blood mononuclear cells. Before DNA was extracted, CD4+ and CD8+ T cells were sorted using either FACS or magnetic beads. Broad study findings and their caveats: Patients and healthy controls showed no significant difference in CD8+ Simpson's diversity (P=0.060). Twenty-nine CD8+ CDR3 sequences were found to be shared between patients and controls, but these sequences appeared to be highly expressed in patients and within the immunodominant clones of the patients.

As for this clonotype: Its target antigen remains unknown. No base quality values were provided; no much bigger clone lies one nucleotide off.

Its CDR3 holds 15 amino acids, cysteine through phenylalanine. Of all the DNA, just the CDR3 is kept, 45 bases in frame from base 1. Per the germline V gene, LGHNA is the CDR1 and YNFKEQ is the CDR2. V trim: 5 bases; J trim: 2 bases; unmatched bases: 7. Profiling of TCR beta VDJ combinations and CDR3 sequences used genomic DNA as the template. TCR repertoire sequencing was run on an Illumina HiSeq 2000. As for the authors' bioinformatics: TRBV/TRBJ rearrangement plots, CDR3 size and DJ length profiles, and Simpson's diversity index were used to assess repertoires. Whichever DNA sequence was most abundant in the deep sequencing data was defined as the immunodominant clone. CDR3 amino acid sequences were screened for sharing across subjects and were compared with published repertoires and the VDJdb database. TCRdb took the public reads, trimmed them with fastp at Q25, ran MiXCR for clone calling and kept in-frame beta chains. Rows merge per CDR3 protein into single entries with the most common DNA and genes. The V and J calls here are based on TCRdb, not the publication. This sample comprises some 44,000 distinct CDR3 sequences, 68% of them detected only once. The top ten clones comprise 23% of the sample.

Sample: sorted CD4+, CD8+, or CD8+CD57+ T cells (not recorded which) from PBMCs. This clonotype was sampled from a human donor in good health, serving as a control. The sequence links TRBV4-2 to TRBJ2-7; 9 central nucleotides agree with TRBD1. The CDR3 sequence is CASSAGDRGAYEQYF. The DNA sequence is as follows: TGTGCCAGCAGCGCCGGAGACAGGGGGGCCTACGAGCAGTACTTC.